The present T cell receptor (beta chain) was sequenced within a study of graft-versus-host responses after intestinal transplantation. Findings of the study overall: Detected in recipient marrow were GvH clones, some of which were first observed in ileum or blood. Some patients had graft-donor T cell macrochimerism, and their allografts showed high graft-versus-host to host-versus-graft clonal ratios.

Sequenced by immunoSEQ multiplex PCR; TCRdb stores in-frame clones only, minus some. The sample gives about 90,000 clones, 94% of which show up once; 0.15% to 0.2% is in the top ten. The CDR3 sequence is 18 residues long. The germline CDR1 and CDR2 sequences are MNHNS and SASEGT. Trimming took off 3 bases at V and 0 bases at J, with 18 bases between the two ends. With regard to this clone: Antigen unknown.

The sample consisted of unstimulated CD4+ T cells sorted from spleen or lymph node cells, taken before transplant. This clonotype originated in a human donor who was the organ donor for an intestinal transplant. The chain uses TRBV6-1 and TRBJ1-5; TRBD1 might be the D (6 bases). The CDR3 here is CASSDPQGTSISNQPQHF. The CDR3 bases are TGTGCCAGCAGTGATCCCCAGGGGACATCTATTAGCAATCAGCCCCAGCATTTT.